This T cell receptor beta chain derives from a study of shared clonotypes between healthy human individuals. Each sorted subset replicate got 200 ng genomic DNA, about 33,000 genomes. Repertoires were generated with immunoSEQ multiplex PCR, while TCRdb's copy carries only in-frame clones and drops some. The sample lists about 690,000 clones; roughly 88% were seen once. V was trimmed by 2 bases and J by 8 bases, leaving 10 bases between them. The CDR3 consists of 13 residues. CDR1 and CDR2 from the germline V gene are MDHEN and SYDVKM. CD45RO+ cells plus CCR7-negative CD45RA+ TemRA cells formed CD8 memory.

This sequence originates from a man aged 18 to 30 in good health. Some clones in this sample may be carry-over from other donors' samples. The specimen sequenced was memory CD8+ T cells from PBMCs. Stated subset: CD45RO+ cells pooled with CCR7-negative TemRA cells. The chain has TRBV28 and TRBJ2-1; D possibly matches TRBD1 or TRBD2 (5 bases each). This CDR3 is CASSLAGAYEQFF. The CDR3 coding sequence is TGTGCCAGCAGTTTAGCCGGGGCCTATGAGCAGTTCTTC.